This T cell receptor (beta chain) was sequenced for a study of read filtering for tumor transcriptome and immune sequencing. The library was built from around 380 ng RNA with molecular barcoded adaptors for alpha/delta and beta/gamma chains. TCRdb reanalysed the reads using MiXCR and keeps one entry per CDR3 protein. The sample has over 7,500 distinct CDR3 sequences; roughly 15% are singletons. Many counts were recorded for this clonotype. Trimming stripped 0 bases from V and 5 bases from J, with 13 bases between. Germline CDR1 and CDR2: MNHEY and SVGAGI. The CDR3 is made up of 15 amino acids. J is TRBJ2-5 and V is TRBV6-5; weak D call: TRBD2 (7 bases). The origin of this receptor is a donor at least 40 years old with multiple myeloma. What was sequenced was a population of CD138-negative cells sorted from bone marrow. The CDR3 DNA follows: TGTGCCAGCAGTTACTCGATCGGGGGGCGGGAGACCCAGTACTTC. Residues: CASSYSIGGRETQYF.